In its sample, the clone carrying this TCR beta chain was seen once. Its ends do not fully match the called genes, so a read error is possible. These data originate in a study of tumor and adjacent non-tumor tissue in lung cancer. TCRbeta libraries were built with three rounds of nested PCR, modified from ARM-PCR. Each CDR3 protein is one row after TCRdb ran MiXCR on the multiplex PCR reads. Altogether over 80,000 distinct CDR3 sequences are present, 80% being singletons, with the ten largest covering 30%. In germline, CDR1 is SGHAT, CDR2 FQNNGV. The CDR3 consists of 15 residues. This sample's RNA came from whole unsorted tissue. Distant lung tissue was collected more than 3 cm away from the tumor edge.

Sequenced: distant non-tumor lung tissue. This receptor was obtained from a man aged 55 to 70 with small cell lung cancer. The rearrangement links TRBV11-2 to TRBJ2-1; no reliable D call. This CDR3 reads CAGSSEPTSYNEQFF. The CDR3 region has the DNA TGTGCCGGCAGCTCAGAGCCCACCTCCTACAATGAGCAGTTCTTC.